This T cell receptor (beta chain) was sequenced during a study of cytomegalovirus exposure and HLA in healthy donors. A note on this clone: Its antigen is unidentified.

The PCR was carried out with 60 Vbeta primers and 13 Jbeta primers. Profiled with immunoSEQ multiplex PCR; TCRdb holds only in-frame clones, not every one. The sample includes 95,000 to 150,000 clones, 77% of them seen just once. Study-wide findings and caveats: At a 0.05 false discovery rate, a later analysis found 15,000 to 20,000 TCR beta sequences to be associated with HLA alleles. Per a prior analysis, the majority of TCR beta V segments were productive roughly 90% or roughly 30% of the time. The authors later linked a missense DCLRE1C variant to TCR beta V- and J-gene trimming.

No CMV serostatus entry exists for this donor. The sample was PBMCs. The sequence was obtained from a human donor in good health.

The CDR3 here is CASSLGQGDVETQYF. In nucleotides, the CDR3 is TGTGCCAGCAGCTTAGGTCAGGGGGATGTGGAGACCCAGTACTTC. The chain uses TRBV7-2 and TRBJ2-5; 7 bases align to TRBD1. The CDR3 length is 15 residues. The junction had 7 bases not matched to a gene; V was cut back by 1 base and J by 5 bases. Looked up from germline, CDR1 is SGHTA and CDR2 is FQGNSA.